This TCR beta chain was captured by sequencing in a study of blood T cell repertoires in COVID-19. Across the whole study: COVID-19 samples from acute and convalescent phases originated in the United States, Italy and Spain.

Libraries were prepared by immunoSEQ multiplex PCR; TCRdb keeps only in-frame clonotypes and omits some of them. Of around 250,000 clones listed, about 80% were seen once; the top ten hold over 14%. Participants were aged roughly 18 to 89 years from roughly 26 US areas. From germline, CDR1 is SGHRS and CDR2 YFSETQ. V was pared by 2 bases and J by 5 bases, with 10 bases between. There are 13 residues in the CDR3. V and J are TRBV5-1 and TRBJ1-1; tentative D call: TRBD1 (6 bases). This receptor was identified in a man aged 35-49 years who had recovered from COVID-19. Sequenced material: PBMCs or T cells enriched from blood (not recorded which). In DNA form, the CDR3 reads TGCGCCAGCAGCTTTGGACAGTCAACTGAAGCTTTCTTT. Protein product: CASSFGQSTEAFF. The full variable domain, its missing parts supplied by reference TRBV5-1 and TRBJ1-1, is KAGVTQTPRYLIKTRGQQVTLSCSPISGHRSVSWYQQTPGQGLQFLFEYFSETQRNKGNFPGRFSGRQFSNSRSEMNVSTLELGDSALYLCASSFGQSTEAFFGQGTRLTVV.